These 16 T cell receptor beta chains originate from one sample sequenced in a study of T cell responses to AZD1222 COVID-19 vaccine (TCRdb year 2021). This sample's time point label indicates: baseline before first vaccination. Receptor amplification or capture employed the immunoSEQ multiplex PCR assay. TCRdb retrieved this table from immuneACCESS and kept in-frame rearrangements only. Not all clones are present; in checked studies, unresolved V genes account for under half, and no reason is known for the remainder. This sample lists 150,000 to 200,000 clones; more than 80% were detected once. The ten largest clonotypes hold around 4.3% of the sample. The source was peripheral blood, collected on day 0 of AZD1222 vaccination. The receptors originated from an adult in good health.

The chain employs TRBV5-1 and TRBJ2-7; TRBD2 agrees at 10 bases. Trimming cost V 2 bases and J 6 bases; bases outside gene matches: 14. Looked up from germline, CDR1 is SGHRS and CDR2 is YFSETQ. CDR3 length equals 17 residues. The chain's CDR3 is CASSLIPISGRQGEQYF. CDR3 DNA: TGCGCCAGCAGCTTAATTCCGATTAGCGGGAGGCAAGGCGAGCAGTACTTC.

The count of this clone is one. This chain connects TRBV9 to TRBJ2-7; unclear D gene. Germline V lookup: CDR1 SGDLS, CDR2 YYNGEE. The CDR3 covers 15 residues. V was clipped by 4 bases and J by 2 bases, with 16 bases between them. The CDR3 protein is CASSPRATMTYEQYF. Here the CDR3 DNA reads TGTGCCAGCAGCCCCCGGGCCACAATGACCTACGAGCAGTACTTC.

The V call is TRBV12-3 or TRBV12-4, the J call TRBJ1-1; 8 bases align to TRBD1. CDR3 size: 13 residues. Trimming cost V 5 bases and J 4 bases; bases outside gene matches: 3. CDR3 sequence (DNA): TGTGCCAGCAGTCGGACAGGGCTCACTGAAGCTTTCTTT. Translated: CASSRTGLTEAFF.

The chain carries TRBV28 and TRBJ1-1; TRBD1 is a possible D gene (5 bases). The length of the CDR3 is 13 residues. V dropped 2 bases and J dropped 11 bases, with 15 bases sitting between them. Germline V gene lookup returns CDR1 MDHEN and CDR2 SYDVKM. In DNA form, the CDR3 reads TGTGCCAGCAGTTTAAAACAGGTGTTTGTGGCTTTCTTT. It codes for CASSLKQVFVAFF.

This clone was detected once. Here the CDR3 reads CASSRDTTMYNEQFF. The CDR3, as DNA: TGTGCCAGCAGCCGAGACACTACAATGTACAATGAGCAGTTCTTC. V and J are TRBV3-1 (or the pseudogene TRBV3-2) and TRBJ2-1; D is undetermined. With 4 bases removed from V and 4 bases from J, the gap between germline ends came to 14 bases. Germline values: CDR1 LGHDT, CDR2 YNNKEL (reference sequence). CDR3 length equals 15 residues.

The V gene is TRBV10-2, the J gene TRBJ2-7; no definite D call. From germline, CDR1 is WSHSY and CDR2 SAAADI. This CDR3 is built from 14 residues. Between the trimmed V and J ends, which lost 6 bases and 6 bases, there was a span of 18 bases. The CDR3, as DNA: TGCGCCAGCAGCGCACTAAATCCCAGGATCGAGCAGTACTTC. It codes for CASSALNPRIEQYF.

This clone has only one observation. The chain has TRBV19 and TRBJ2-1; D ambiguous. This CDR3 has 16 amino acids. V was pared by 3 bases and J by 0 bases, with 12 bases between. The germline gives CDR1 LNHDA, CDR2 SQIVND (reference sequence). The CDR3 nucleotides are TGTGCCAGTAGTATCCCGACTCTGAGCTCCTACAATGAGCAGTTCTTC. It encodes CASSIPTLSSYNEQFF. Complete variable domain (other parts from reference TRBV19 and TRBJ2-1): DGGITQSPKYLFRKEGQNVTLSCEQNLNHDAMYWYRQDPGQGLRLIYYSQIVNDFQKGDIAEGYSVSREKKESFPLTVTSAQKNPTAFYLCASSIPTLSSYNEQFFGPGTRLTVL.

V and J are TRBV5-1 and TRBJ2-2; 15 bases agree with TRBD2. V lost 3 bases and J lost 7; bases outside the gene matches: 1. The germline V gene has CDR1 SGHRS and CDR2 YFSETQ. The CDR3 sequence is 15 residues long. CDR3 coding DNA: TGCGCCAGCAGCTGGACTAGCGGGAGGGTCGGGGAGCTGTTTTTT. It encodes CASSWTSGRVGELFF.

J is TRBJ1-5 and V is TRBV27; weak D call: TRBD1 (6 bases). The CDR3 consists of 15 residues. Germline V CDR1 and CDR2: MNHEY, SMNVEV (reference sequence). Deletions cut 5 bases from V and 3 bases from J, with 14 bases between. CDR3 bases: TGTGCCAGCAGTCCCGGGACACGGATCAATCAGCCCCAGCATTTT. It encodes CASSPGTRINQPQHF.

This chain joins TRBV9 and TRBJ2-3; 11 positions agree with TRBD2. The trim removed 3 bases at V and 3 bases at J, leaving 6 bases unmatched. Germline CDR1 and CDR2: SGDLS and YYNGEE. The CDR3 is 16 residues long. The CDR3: CASSGSGGALTDTQYF. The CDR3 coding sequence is TGTGCCAGCAGCGGTAGCGGGGGGGCCCTGACAGATACGCAGTATTTT.

CDR3 in amino acids: CSASGSHRAQLEAFF. Here the CDR3 DNA reads TGCAGTGCTAGTGGATCGCACAGGGCGCAGTTAGAAGCTTTCTTT. This rearrangement joins TRBV20-1 to TRBJ1-1; D perhaps matches TRBD1 (6 bases). The CDR3 loop spans 15 amino acids. Trimming pared 3 bases from V and 8 bases from J, leaving 22 bases between. Germline CDR1 DFQATT, CDR2 SNEGSKA (reference sequence).

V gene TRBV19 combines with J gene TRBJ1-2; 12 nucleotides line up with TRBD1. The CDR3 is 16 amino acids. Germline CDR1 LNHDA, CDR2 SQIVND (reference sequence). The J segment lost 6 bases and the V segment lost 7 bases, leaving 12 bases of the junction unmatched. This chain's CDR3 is CASTSIGTGGTDGYTF. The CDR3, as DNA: TGTGCCAGTACCTCCATCGGGACAGGGGGCACTGATGGCTACACCTTC. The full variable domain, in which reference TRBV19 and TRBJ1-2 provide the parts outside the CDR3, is DGGITQSPKYLFRKEGQNVTLSCEQNLNHDAMYWYRQDPGQGLRLIYYSQIVNDFQKGDIAEGYSVSREKKESFPLTVTSAQKNPTAFYLCASTSIGTGGTDGYTFGSGTRLTVV.

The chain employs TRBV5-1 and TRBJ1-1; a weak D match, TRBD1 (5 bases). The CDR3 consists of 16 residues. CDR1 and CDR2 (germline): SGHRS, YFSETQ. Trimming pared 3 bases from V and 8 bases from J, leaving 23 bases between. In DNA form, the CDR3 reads TGCGCCAGCAGCTCTCCCCGGGAAGGGACCCCACCCGAAGCTTTCTTT. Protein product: CASSSPREGTPPEAFF.

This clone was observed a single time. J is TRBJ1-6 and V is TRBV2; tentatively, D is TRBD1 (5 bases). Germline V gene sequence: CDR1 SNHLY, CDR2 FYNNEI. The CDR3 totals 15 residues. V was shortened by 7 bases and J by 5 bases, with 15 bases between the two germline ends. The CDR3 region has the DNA TGTGCCAGCACCACCTGGGGGGGGAATAATTCACCCCTCCACTTT. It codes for CASTTWGGNNSPLHF.

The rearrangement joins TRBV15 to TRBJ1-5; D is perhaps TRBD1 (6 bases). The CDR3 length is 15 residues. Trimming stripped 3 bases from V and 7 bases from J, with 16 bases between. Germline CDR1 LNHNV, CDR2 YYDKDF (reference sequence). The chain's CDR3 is CATSRDSLRGQPQHF. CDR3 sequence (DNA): TGTGCCACCAGCAGGGACAGCCTCCGGGGACAGCCCCAGCATTTT. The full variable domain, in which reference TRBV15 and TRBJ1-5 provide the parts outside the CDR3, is DAMVIQNPRYQVTQFGKPVTLSCSQTLNHNVMYWYQQKSSQAPKLLFHYYDKDFNNEADTPDNFQSRRPNTSFCFLDIRSPGLGDTAMYLCATSRDSLRGQPQHFGDGTRLSIL.

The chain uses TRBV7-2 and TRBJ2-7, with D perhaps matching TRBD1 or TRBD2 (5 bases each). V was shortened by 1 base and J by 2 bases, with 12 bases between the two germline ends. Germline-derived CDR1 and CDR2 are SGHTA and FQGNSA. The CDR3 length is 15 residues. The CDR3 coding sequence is TGTGCCAGCAGCTTAGTTGGGACGGGTACCTACGAGCAGTACTTC. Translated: CASSLVGTGTYEQYF.